These T cell receptor beta chains were read from a single sample in a study of OX40 agonist ivuxolimab in advanced cancers. Using immunoSEQ multiplex PCR, the repertoire was profiled, and TCRdb retains in-frame clones only, with some absent. The profile shows some 77,000 clones, 92% of them singletons. This material consisted of CD4+ or CD8+ T cells sorted from blood, taken in a trial of the OX40 agonist ivuxolimab. Receptors were obtained from an adult with an advanced solid tumor such as melanoma, head and neck, liver or kidney cancer. CDR3s include the opening cysteine and the closing phenylalanine or tryptophan. D genes are given only for firm matches. Part of the rows lack a size; the others show once, few, many or a class for expanded clones.

v_gene	d_gene	abundance	j_gene	CDR3nt	CDR3aa
TRBV27	-	-	TRBJ2-2	TGTGCCAGCAGTTCATCGACTGCCACGAACACCGGGGAGCTGTTTTTT	CASSSSTATNTGELFF
TRBV7-9	-	-	TRBJ2-3	TGTGCCAGCAGCTTAGAAAAAACGGGAGATACGCAGTATTTT	CASSLEKTGDTQYF
TRBV5-1	-	-	TRBJ2-7	TGCGCCAGCAGCTTTCACTCGGGACTCTCCTACGAGCAGTACTTC	CASSFHSGLSYEQYF
TRBV6-5	-	-	TRBJ1-6	TGTGCCAGCAGTGAAGTTGCAGTGAATTCACCCCTCCACTTT	CASSEVAVNSPLHF
TRBV15	-	-	TRBJ1-2	TGTGCCACCAGCAGAGAACTGACACCCTACTATGGCTACACCTTC	CATSRELTPYYGYTF
TRBV9	-	-	TRBJ2-2	TGTGCCAGCAGCTCTCGCGGACCCAACACCGGGGAGCTGTTTTTT	CASSSRGPNTGELFF
TRBV7-2	-	-	TRBJ1-5	TGTGCCAGCAGCTTAGGGAGCGCCGGCAATCAGCCCCAGCATTTT	CASSLGSAGNQPQHF
TRBV7-6	TRBD1	-	TRBJ1-1	TGTGCCAGCAGCTTAGAGACAGGGGAGTCGTGGAGGGACACTGAAGCTTTCTTT	CASSLETGESWRDTEAFF
TRBV7-2	-	-	TRBJ1-1	TGTGCCAGCAGCTCTGGAGGGTTAACTGAAGCTTTCTTT	CASSSGGLTEAFF
TRBV6-1	TRBD2	-	TRBJ2-1	TGTGCCAGCAGTGTATCGGCTAGCGGGGAGAACAATGAGCAGTTCTTC	CASSVSASGENNEQFF
TRBV27	-	once	TRBJ2-7	TGTGCCAGCAGTTCGCAGGGTTCCTACGAGCAGTACTTC	CASSSQGSYEQYF
TRBV13	TRBD2	-	TRBJ2-1	TGTGCCAGCAGCCTCAGCGGGGGGCGCAATGAGCAGTTCTTC	CASSLSGGRNEQFF
TRBV5-6	TRBD1	once	TRBJ1-1	TGTGCCAGCAGCGGACCGGGACAGGGGTTTAGGGCTTTCTTT	CASSGPGQGFRAFF
TRBV18	-	-	TRBJ2-7	TGTGCCAGCTCCCTGGGGGGGGCCGACGAGCAGTACTTC	CASSLGGADEQYF
TRBV9	TRBD2	-	TRBJ2-1	TGTGCCAGCAGCGATCCCTTGGGGGGGGGCAATGAGCAGTTCTTC	CASSDPLGGGNEQFF
TRBV11-3	-	-	TRBJ1-2	TGTGCCAGCAGCCCTGTCCCTAGGGACGCCACTAACTATGGCTACACCTTC	CASSPVPRDATNYGYTF
TRBV27	-	-	TRBJ2-7	TGTGCCAGCAGCCCGGGTGTCCGCGAGCAGTACTTC	CASSPGVREQYF
TRBV19	-	-	TRBJ1-5	TGTGCCAGTAGTATAGTCGGAGGGTATCAGCCCCAGCATTTT	CASSIVGGYQPQHF
TRBV7-9	-	-	TRBJ1-5	TGTGCCAGCAGCCCGGGGCAGGGCAATCAGCCCCAGCATTTT	CASSPGQGNQPQHF
TRBV10-3	-	-	TRBJ2-3	TGTGCCATCAGTGACCCGGCAGGGTTCGGCACAGATACGCAGTATTTT	CAISDPAGFGTDTQYF
TRBV27	-	-	TRBJ1-5	TGTGCCAGCAGGTCAGGCAATCAGCCCCAGCATTTT	CASRSGNQPQHF
TRBV4-1	TRBD1	-	TRBJ1-1	TGCGCCAGCAGCCAAGACAGGGGGTTAAGGACTGAAGCTTTCTTT	CASSQDRGLRTEAFF
TRBV9	-	once	TRBJ1-2	TGTGCCAGCAGCCGGGACCCCCGGGACAATAACTATGGCTACACCTTC	CASSRDPRDNNYGYTF
TRBV4-1	TRBD1	once	TRBJ1-5	TGCGCCAGCAGCCAACCGGACAGGGGGCCCAATCAGCCCCAGCATTTT	CASSQPDRGPNQPQHF
TRBV6-4	-	-	TRBJ2-3	TGTGCCAGCAGCGGACTGGGGGGGCCAGATACGCAGTATTTT	CASSGLGGPDTQYF
TRBV7-9	-	-	TRBJ2-5	TGTGCCAGCCTCGGGTCGGCACGAGAGACCCAGTACTTC	CASLGSARETQYF
TRBV4-3	-	-	TRBJ1-6	TGCGCCAGCAGCCAAGGAGTAGGAGGGTTGGGGTCACCCCTCCACTTT	CASSQGVGGLGSPLHF
TRBV7-9	-	-	TRBJ2-2	TGTGCCAGCAGCTTATGGGAAAACAGGGACTACACCGGGGAGCTGTTTTTT	CASSLWENRDYTGELFF
TRBV29-1	-	-	TRBJ2-7	TGCAGCGTTGTGGGCAGCCCAACCTACGAGCAGTACTTC	CSVVGSPTYEQYF
TRBV4-1	-	-	TRBJ1-3	TGCGCCAGCAGCCAGACAGCCGGAAACACCATATATTTT	CASSQTAGNTIYF
TRBV5-1	-	-	TRBJ1-4	TGCGCCAGCAGCTTTGGGCCGGATGAAAAACTGTTTTTT	CASSFGPDEKLFF
TRBV10-3	-	-	TRBJ1-2	TGTGCCATCAGTACGGGGGGCAGCTATGGCTACACCTTC	CAISTGGSYGYTF
TRBV4-3	-	-	TRBJ1-6	TGCGCCAGCAGCCAAGACAGGACCCTAGCTTCACCCCTCCACTTT	CASSQDRTLASPLHF
TRBV11-2	TRBD2	-	TRBJ2-7	TGTGCCAGCAGCTATGGGACTAGCGGGGCCTACGAGCAGTACTTC	CASSYGTSGAYEQYF
TRBV2	-	-	TRBJ2-3	TGTGCCAGCAATAAAGGTGACACTAGCACAGATACGCAGTATTTT	CASNKGDTSTDTQYF
TRBV5-1	-	-	TRBJ1-3	TGCGCCAGCAGCTTGGGGCCTCGGGGCTCTGGAAACACCATATATTTT	CASSLGPRGSGNTIYF
TRBV7-3	-	-	TRBJ2-7	TGTGCCAGCAGCCCTCTTGGGGGTACCTACGAGCAGTACTTC	CASSPLGGTYEQYF
TRBV6-1	-	once	TRBJ2-7	TGTGCCAGCAGTGAAGCCGGGGTCTACGAGCAGTACTTC	CASSEAGVYEQYF
TRBV4-3	-	-	TRBJ1-5	TGCGCCAGCAGCCAAGTTGAAGGGGGTCAGCCCCAGCATTTT	CASSQVEGGQPQHF
TRBV4-2	-	once	TRBJ2-7	TGTGCCAGCAGCCAATCCTACGAGCAGTACTTC	CASSQSYEQYF
TRBV5-1	-	-	TRBJ2-7	TGCGCCAGCAGCTTGGAGGGACCTCCCTCCTACGAGCAGTACTTC	CASSLEGPPSYEQYF
TRBV18	TRBD1	-	TRBJ2-7	TGTGCCAGCTCAGGTCCCGACAGGGGGCCCTACGAGCAGTACTTC	CASSGPDRGPYEQYF
TRBV6-5	TRBD1	-	TRBJ1-2	TGTGCCAGCAGCCGGACAGGCAATGGCTACACCTTC	CASSRTGNGYTF
TRBV13	TRBD2	-	TRBJ2-3	TGTGCCAGCAGCCGGCGGGACCTACCGGGGGGAGATACGCAGTATTTT	CASSRRDLPGGDTQYF
TRBV7-3	-	-	TRBJ1-1	TGTGCCAGCAGCGCCGAAATCGGACGGGCGATCACTGAAGCTTTCTTT	CASSAEIGRAITEAFF
TRBV6-5	TRBD2	few	TRBJ2-1	TGTGCCAGCAGCTACGGGGGGTTCTTCAATGAGCAGTTCTTC	CASSYGGFFNEQFF
TRBV7-6	-	-	TRBJ2-1	TGTGCCAGCAGCTATGGGGCCGATGAGCAGTTCTTC	CASSYGADEQFF
TRBV6-1	TRBD2	once	TRBJ2-5	TGTGCCAGCAGTGAAGCAGAGGCTAGCGGGGGGCAAGAGACCCAGTACTTC	CASSEAEASGGQETQYF
TRBV7-9	-	once	TRBJ1-1	TGTGCCAGCAGCTTAGATTGGGCGGGGAAGGACACTGAAGCTTTCTTT	CASSLDWAGKDTEAFF
TRBV5-1	-	-	TRBJ2-3	TGCGCCAGCAGCTTGGACAGGGTCTGGACAGATACGCAGTATTTT	CASSLDRVWTDTQYF
TRBV29-1	-	-	TRBJ2-2	TGCAGCGTTGAAACAAGCGGGAACACCGGGGAGCTGTTTTTT	CSVETSGNTGELFF
TRBV14	TRBD2	-	TRBJ2-7	TGTGCCAGCAGCTTAGGACTAGCGGGGGACTACGAGCAGTACTTC	CASSLGLAGDYEQYF
TRBV2	-	-	TRBJ1-1	TGTGCCAGCAGGGTTGGACGTGCCATGAACACTGAAGCTTTCTTT	CASRVGRAMNTEAFF
TRBV7-6	-	-	TRBJ2-6	TGTGCCAGCAGCTTAGGGATCTCTGGGGCCAACGTCCTGACTTTC	CASSLGISGANVLTF
TRBV19	-	-	TRBJ1-1	TGTGCCAGTAGTATAGTTCGAGGAGGGGGCACTGAAGCTTTCTTT	CASSIVRGGGTEAFF
TRBV30	-	-	TRBJ1-3	TGTGCGTACGGGAGTACCTCTGGAAACACCATATATTTT	CAYGSTSGNTIYF
TRBV11-2	-	-	TRBJ2-3	TGTGCCAGCAGCTTGCAACTAGGTGGGGCAGATACGCAGTATTTT	CASSLQLGGADTQYF
TRBV6-5	-	-	TRBJ2-3	TGTGCCAGCAGCAACCTACGCACAGATACGCAGTATTTT	CASSNLRTDTQYF
TRBV7-8	TRBD2	once	TRBJ2-5	TGTGCCAGCAGTTCACGACTAGCGGGGCTCTCACAAGAGACCCAGTACTTC	CASSSRLAGLSQETQYF